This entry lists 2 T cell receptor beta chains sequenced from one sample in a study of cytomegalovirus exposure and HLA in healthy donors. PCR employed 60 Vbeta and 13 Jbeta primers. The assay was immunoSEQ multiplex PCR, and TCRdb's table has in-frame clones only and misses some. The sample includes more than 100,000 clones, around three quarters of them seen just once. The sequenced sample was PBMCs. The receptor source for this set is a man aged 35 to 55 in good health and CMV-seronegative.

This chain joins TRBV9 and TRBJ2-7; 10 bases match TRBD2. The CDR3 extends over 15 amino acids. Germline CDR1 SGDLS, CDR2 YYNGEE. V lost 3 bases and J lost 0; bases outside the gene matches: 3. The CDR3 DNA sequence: TGTGCCAGCAGCGAACTAGCGGGAACCTCCTACGAGCAGTACTTC. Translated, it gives CASSELAGTSYEQYF.

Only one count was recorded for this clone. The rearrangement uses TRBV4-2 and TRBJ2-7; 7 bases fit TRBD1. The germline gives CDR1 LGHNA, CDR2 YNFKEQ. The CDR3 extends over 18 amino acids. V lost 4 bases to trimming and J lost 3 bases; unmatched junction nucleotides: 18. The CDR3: CASSPRGPRDSLNYEQYF. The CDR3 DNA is TGTGCCAGCAGCCCCCGGGGACCCCGGGACAGCCTAAACTACGAGCAGTACTTC.